This T cell receptor (beta chain) comes out of a study of blood T cell repertoires in COVID-19. Looking at the study overall: Sample material is recorded as cDNA or gDNA derived from T cells, B-cell-depleted T cells, or PBMCs.

This CDR3 is 14 amino acids long. CDR1 is LNHNV and CDR2 is YYDKDF in the germline V gene (reference sequence). Unmatched junction bases numbered 1, after V lost 4 bases and J lost 5 bases. As originally analysed: For nucleated cells, counts were estimated from reference gene primer amplification. The data were produced by immunoSEQ multiplex PCR, yet TCRdb's version contains in-frame clones alone and is incomplete. D and trimming come from the DNA, and the V and J calls and clone size come from that table. There are around 91,000 clones in the sample; roughly 88% occur only once, and 9.5% to 15% lies in the top ten.

The specimen was peripheral blood. The chain carries TRBV15 and TRBJ1-4; 10 bases are shared with TRBD1. The receptor comes from a human donor in a cohort sampled during active COVID-19. For the CDR3, the DNA is TGTGCCACCAGCAAGGGACAGGGGAATGAAAAACTGTTTTTT. This codes for CATSKGQGNEKLFF.